The 25 T cell receptor beta chains below come from one sample, sequenced in a study of blood T cell repertoires in COVID-19 (TCRdb year 2020). The receptor library was made with the immunoSEQ multiplex PCR assay. The source is immuneACCESS, and TCRdb retained only in-frame sequences with V and J called. Part of the clones is not carried over; for the studies checked, unresolved V genes explain less than half of this, and the remainder is unexplained. Across this sample there are over 200,000 clones, with roughly nine tenths seen only once. The top ten clonotypes cover over 7.5% of the sample. The sequenced sample was peripheral blood. These receptors came from a man between 40 and 49 years old who had recovered from COVID-19.

This chain uses TRBV11-3 with TRBJ2-3; D ambiguous. The CDR3 covers 16 residues. Looked up from germline, CDR1 is SGHNT and CDR2 is YENEEA. Trimming removed 1 base from V and 2 bases from J, with 13 bases in between. In DNA form, the CDR3 reads TGTGCCAGCAGCTTAGGAGGCGGCGGAATCACAGATACGCAGTATTTT. Its translation: CASSLGGGGITDTQYF.

The chain uses TRBV7-2 and TRBJ2-3; 7 nucleotides line up with TRBD2. The junction had 10 bases not matched to a gene; V was cut back by 4 bases and J by 0 bases. From germline, CDR1 is SGHTA and CDR2 FQGNSA. The CDR3 contains 17 residues. The CDR3 loop reads CASSSASSGISTDTQYF. In DNA form, the CDR3 reads TGTGCCAGCAGCTCGGCCTCTAGCGGAATTAGCACAGATACGCAGTATTTT.

This chain uses TRBV5-1 with TRBJ2-6; possible D gene TRBD1, 5 bases. This CDR3 is 15 amino acids long. Germline CDR1 and CDR2: SGHRS and YFSETQ. V was trimmed by 3 bases and J by 0 bases, leaving 7 bases between them. This chain's CDR3 is CASSWGVSGANVLTF. CDR3 nucleotide sequence: TGCGCCAGCAGCTGGGGCGTCTCTGGGGCCAACGTCCTGACTTTC.

V is TRBV5-1 and J is TRBJ1-2; 9 bases fit TRBD1. This CDR3 contains 15 residues. Germline V lookup: CDR1 SGHRS, CDR2 YFSETQ. Unmatched junction bases numbered 4, after V lost 1 base and J lost 3 bases. The CDR3 DNA follows: TGCGCCAGCAGCTTGCCCCGGGACAGGGACTATGGCTACACCTTC. Translation gives CASSLPRDRDYGYTF.

The V call is TRBV4-2, the J call TRBJ1-1; weak D call: TRBD1 (6 bases). V lost 0 bases and J lost 6, with 11 bases in between. The CDR3 totals 14 residues. The germline CDR1 and CDR2 sequences are LGHNA and YNFKEQ. The CDR3 DNA sequence: TGTGCCAGCAGCCAAGAGGGACAAACCCCTGAAGCTTTCTTT. This gives the protein CASSQEGQTPEAFF.

The rearrangement joins TRBV20-1 to TRBJ2-1; 7 bases are a match to TRBD2. CDR3 length: 11 amino acids. From germline, CDR1 is DFQATT and CDR2 SNEGSKA (reference sequence). Germline trimming cut 6 bases from V and 7 bases from J; bases unmatched to any gene: 3. The CDR3 here is CSAPGRNEQFF. DNA for the CDR3: TGCAGTGCGCCCGGGAGGAATGAGCAGTTCTTC.

CDR3 loop: CAISGAGQGTQYF. The CDR3 coding sequence is TGTGCCATCAGTGGGGCGGGACAGGGAACGCAGTATTTT. The V gene is TRBV10-3, the J gene TRBJ2-3; 9 positions agree with TRBD1. The CDR3 totals 13 residues. With 4 bases clipped from V and 9 bases from J, the junction kept 5 bases outside the gene matches. Per germline, CDR1 ENHRY and CDR2 SYGVKD.

The chain links TRBV6-5 to TRBJ2-7, with 9 bases fitting TRBD1. This CDR3 is 14 amino acids long. With V trimmed by 5 bases and J by 2 bases, 4 bases remained unmatched. The germline gives CDR1 MNHEY, CDR2 SVGAGI. The CDR3 protein is CASSRGTGTYEQYF. For the CDR3, the DNA is TGTGCCAGCAGTAGAGGGACAGGGACCTACGAGCAGTACTTC.

This clone was recorded at least ten times. V gene TRBV24-1 combines with J gene TRBJ1-4; TRBD1 agrees at 7 bases. V shed 9 bases, J shed 3 bases, and the junction held 9 bases outside the gene matches. Germline V gene data show CDR1 as KGHDR and CDR2 as SFDVKD. This CDR3 contains 15 residues. The CDR3 loop is CATCATGCANEKLFF. The CDR3 bases are TGTGCCACCTGCGCGACAGGGTGCGCTAATGAAAAACTGTTTTTT.

The J gene is TRBJ1-3, the V gene TRBV5-1; TRBD1 agrees at 8 bases. Per germline, CDR1 SGHRS and CDR2 YFSETQ. This CDR3 spans 16 amino acids. V shed 4 bases and J 0 bases; nucleotides not matched to a gene: 6. The CDR3 protein is CASSRGQGPSGNTIYF. DNA for the CDR3: TGCGCCAGCAGCCGCGGACAGGGCCCCTCTGGAAACACCATATATTTT.

The V and J genes are TRBV5-1 and TRBJ1-3, with D maybe TRBD1 (6 bases). Germline CDR1 and CDR2: SGHRS and YFSETQ. There are 16 residues in the CDR3. V lost 7 bases, J lost 0 bases, and 17 bases lay in between. Written as DNA, the CDR3 is TGCGCCAGCTCCCGGGGGGGCTCTAGCTCTGGAAACACCATATATTTT. This encodes CASSRGGSSSGNTIYF.

The chain joins TRBV10-2 to TRBJ1-6; the match to TRBD1 covers 9 bases. The CDR3 consists of 14 residues. The J segment lost 9 bases and the V segment lost 7 bases, leaving 7 bases of the junction unmatched. The germline V gene encodes CDR1 WSHSY and CDR2 SAAADI. The CDR3 spells CASTPGQGSSPLHF. The CDR3 DNA follows: TGCGCCAGCACCCCGGGACAGGGCAGTTCACCCCTCCACTTT.

The V and J genes are TRBV14 and TRBJ2-3; 10 nucleotides line up with TRBD2. The V and J ends lost 3 bases and 10 bases, in that order; junction bases with no gene match: 19. Germline values: CDR1 SGHDN, CDR2 FVKESK. The CDR3 length is 18 residues. The chain's CDR3 is CASSHGGAGGPSRYAQYF. CDR3 coding DNA: TGTGCCAGCAGCCACGGGGGAGCGGGAGGGCCGAGCAGATACGCGCAGTATTTT.

The J gene is TRBJ2-2, the V gene TRBV4-3, with unresolved D. V gave up 3 bases and J gave up 1 base, with 15 bases separating them. CDR1 and CDR2 from the germline V gene are LGHNA and YSLEER. The CDR3 runs 17 residues. The CDR3 DNA is TGCGCCAGCAGCCACGGCCTAGGCGGCCTGAACACCGGGGAGCTGTTTTTT. The encoded protein is CASSHGLGGLNTGELFF.

The V and J genes are TRBV5-1 and TRBJ2-1, with TRBD1 as a possible D gene (5 bases). V shed 5 bases and J shed 4 bases, with 7 bases lying between them. From germline, CDR1 is SGHRS and CDR2 YFSETQ. The CDR3 contains 12 residues. The CDR3 nucleotides are TGCGCCAGCAGAGACAGTTACAATGAGCAGTTCTTC. Encoded protein: CASRDSYNEQFF.

The rearrangement uses TRBV7-2 and TRBJ1-2; 7 bases are a match to TRBD1. The V segment lost 1 base and the J segment 4 bases; nucleotides outside the gene matches: 12. This CDR3 has 17 residues. Germline-derived CDR1 and CDR2 are SGHTA and FQGNSA. CDR3 bases: TGTGCCAGCAGCTTAGATCGCCGGGACAGAAAAGTCTATGGCTACACCTTC. Protein: CASSLDRRDRKVYGYTF.

The chain employs TRBV2 and TRBJ2-3; 9 nucleotides line up with TRBD2. The V gene's germline CDR1 is SNHLY and CDR2 FYNNEI. V was clipped by 6 bases and J by 4 bases; unmatched bases: 14. The CDR3 is 17 amino acids. CDR3: CASRDLLAGFQPDTQYF. CDR3 in DNA: TGTGCCAGCAGGGACCTACTAGCGGGCTTTCAACCAGATACGCAGTATTTT.

Note on this clone: The germline gene is not matched at one end of the junction; a read error may be the cause. As DNA, the CDR3 is TGTGCCAGCAGTTTAGGGACAGGGGGGGGCGAGCAGTACTTC. Translating gives CASSLGTGGGEQYF. J is TRBJ2-7 and V is TRBV7-6; TRBD1 matches 11 bases. CDR1 and CDR2 from the germline V gene are SGHVS and FNYEAQ. The CDR3 is made up of 14 amino acids.

This rearrangement joins TRBV7-2 to TRBJ1-6; weak D call: TRBD1 (6 bases). This CDR3 comprises 17 residues. Germline CDR1 is SGHTA and CDR2 is FQGNSA. V was shortened by 3 bases and J by 7 bases, with 19 bases between the two germline ends. CDR3 bases: TGTGCCAGCAGCTTCGGACTTATGGACAGCCCAAATTCACCCCTCCACTTT. Its translation is CASSFGLMDSPNSPLHF.

The table lists this clone with a count of one. The chain couples TRBV12-3 or TRBV12-4 to TRBJ2-5, with D perhaps TRBD2 (6 bases). V dropped 3 bases and J dropped 5 bases, with 10 bases sitting between them. CDR3 length: 13 amino acids. CDR3 DNA: TGTGCCAGCAGTTTGGCGGGGACGGAGACCCAGTACTTC. Its translation is CASSLAGTETQYF.

The chain's CDR3 is CASSSAPGQGPPETQYF. CDR3 DNA: TGCGCCAGCAGCAGTGCCCCGGGACAGGGACCCCCAGAGACCCAGTACTTC. The rearrangement uses TRBV4-1 and TRBJ2-5, with 9 bases aligning to TRBD1. V was pared by 5 bases and J by 4 bases, with 14 bases of the junction left unmatched. Per the germline V gene, CDR1 is MGHRA and CDR2 is YSYEKL. The CDR3 sequence is 17 residues long.

This rearrangement joins TRBV11-2 to TRBJ2-3; 9 nucleotides agree with TRBD2. Germline CDR1 and CDR2: SGHAT and FQNNGV. V gave up 3 bases and J gave up 5 bases; unmatched junction bases: 9. The CDR3 loop spans 16 amino acids. Written as DNA, the CDR3 is TGTGCCAGCAGCTTGAGGCCTAGCGGGGAGGTAGATACGCAGTATTTT. This codes for CASSLRPSGEVDTQYF. The full variable domain, with the rest looked up from reference TRBV11-2 and TRBJ2-3, is EAGVAQSPRYKIIEKRQSVAFWCNPISGHATLYWYQQILGQGPKLLIQFQNNGVVDDSQLPKDRFSAERLKGVDSTLKIQPAKLEDSAVYLCASSLRPSGEVDTQYFGPGTRLTVL.

The chain has TRBV21-1 and TRBJ2-3; TRBD2 is the table's D call, not checked against the DNA. TRBV21-1 is described as a pseudogene. The CDR3 length is 13 residues. CDR3 nucleotide sequence: TGTGCCAGCCCGGGGAACCTCACAGATACGCAGTATTTT. It codes for CASPGNLTDTQYF.

The J gene is TRBJ1-1, the V gene TRBV6-5, with D hard to call. CDR3 length: 11 amino acids. V was shortened by 6 bases and J by 2 bases, with 4 bases between the two germline ends. The germline V gene encodes CDR1 MNHEY and CDR2 SVGAGI. The CDR3 sequence is CASRTNTEAFF. The CDR3 DNA is TGTGCCAGCAGGACTAACACTGAAGCTTTCTTT.

V gene TRBV11-2 combines with J gene TRBJ2-1; 7 bases map to TRBD2. Germline loops: CDR1 SGHAT, CDR2 FQNNGV. The CDR3 runs to 14 residues. Trimming cost V 4 bases and J 9 bases; bases outside gene matches: 9. The chain's CDR3 is CASSSGLRGIEQFF. The CDR3 DNA sequence: TGTGCCAGCAGCTCGGGACTGCGGGGGATTGAGCAGTTCTTC.